The 6 T cell receptor beta chains in this list originate from one sample, sequenced in a study of blood T cell repertoires in COVID-19. Assay: immunoSEQ multiplex PCR; the TCRdb copy retains only in-frame clones and omits some. The sample gives around 200,000 clones, under 85% of which show up once; around 6.8% is in the top ten. Sequenced: peripheral blood. These receptors all come from a human donor in a cohort sampled during active COVID-19.

J is TRBJ2-7 and V is TRBV5-4; 7 positions agree with TRBD2. The germline gives CDR1 SGHNT, CDR2 YYREEE (reference sequence). With 4 bases clipped from V and 4 bases from J, the junction kept 8 bases outside the gene matches. The length of the CDR3 is 14 residues. The CDR3 loop is CASSVSGDRYEQYF. The CDR3 DNA follows: TGTGCCAGCAGCGTAAGCGGGGATCGGTACGAGCAGTACTTC.

This chain connects TRBV30 to TRBJ1-6; D call uncertain. Germline CDR1 and CDR2: GTSNPN and SVGIG (reference sequence). This CDR3 comprises 15 residues. V dropped 0 bases and J dropped 7 bases, with 13 bases sitting between them. The CDR3 sequence: CAWSVRGQTNSPLHF. CDR3 DNA: TGTGCCTGGAGTGTACGAGGGCAGACCAATTCACCCCTCCACTTT.

CDR3 amino acids: CASSPVGATYNSPLHF. CDR3 DNA sequence: TGTGCCAGCTCACCCGTGGGGGCAACCTATAATTCACCCCTCCACTTT. V is TRBV18 and J is TRBJ1-6, with a weak D call TRBD1 (6 bases). Germline V CDR1 and CDR2: KGHSH, LQKENI. V was shortened by 3 bases and J by 2 bases, with 11 bases between the two germline ends. The CDR3 is made up of 16 amino acids.

This chain uses TRBV5-6 with TRBJ2-5; no definite D call. V was trimmed by 1 base and J by 1 base, leaving 5 bases between them. Germline V gives CDR1 SGHDT, CDR2 YYEEEE. The CDR3 has 13 residues. CDR3 amino acids: CASSLISQETQYF. The DNA for the CDR3 is TGTGCCAGCAGCTTGATCAGCCAAGAGACCCAGTACTTC.

This clone has only one observation. V usage is TRBV5-6 and J usage is TRBJ1-4; 7 nucleotides agree with TRBD1. Trimming at V came to 1 base and at J to 8 bases, leaving 11 bases not matched to a gene. CDR1 and CDR2 from the germline V gene are SGHDT and YYEEEE. The CDR3 has 16 amino acids. In DNA form, the CDR3 reads TGTGCCAGCAGCTTGCGGGCAGGGGGTTTTCTGGAAAAACTGTTTTTT. Protein product: CASSLRAGGFLEKLFF.

The rearrangement links TRBV3-1 (or the pseudogene TRBV3-2) to TRBJ2-5; no firm D call. V was shortened by 2 bases and J by 3 bases, with 4 bases between the two germline ends. Germline V gene sequence: CDR1 LGHDT, CDR2 YNNKEL (reference sequence). This CDR3 region has 12 residues. The CDR3 is CASSQLEETQYF. In DNA, the CDR3 is TGTGCCAGCAGCCAACTAGAAGAGACCCAGTACTTC.